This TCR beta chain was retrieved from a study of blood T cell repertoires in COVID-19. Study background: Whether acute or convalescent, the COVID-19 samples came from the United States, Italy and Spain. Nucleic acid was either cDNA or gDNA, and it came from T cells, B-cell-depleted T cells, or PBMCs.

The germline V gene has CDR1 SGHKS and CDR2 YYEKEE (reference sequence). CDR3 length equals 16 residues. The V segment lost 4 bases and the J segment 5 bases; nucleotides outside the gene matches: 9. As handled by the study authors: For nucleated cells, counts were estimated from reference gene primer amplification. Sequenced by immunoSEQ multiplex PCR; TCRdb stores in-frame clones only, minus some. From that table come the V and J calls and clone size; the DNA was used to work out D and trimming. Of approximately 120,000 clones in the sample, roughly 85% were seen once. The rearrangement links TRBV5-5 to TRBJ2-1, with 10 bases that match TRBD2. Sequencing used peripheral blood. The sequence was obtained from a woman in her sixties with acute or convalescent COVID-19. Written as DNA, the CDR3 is TGTGCCAGCAGCAACCCGGGACTAGCGATAAACAATGAGCAGTTCTTC. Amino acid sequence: CASSNPGLAINNEQFF.